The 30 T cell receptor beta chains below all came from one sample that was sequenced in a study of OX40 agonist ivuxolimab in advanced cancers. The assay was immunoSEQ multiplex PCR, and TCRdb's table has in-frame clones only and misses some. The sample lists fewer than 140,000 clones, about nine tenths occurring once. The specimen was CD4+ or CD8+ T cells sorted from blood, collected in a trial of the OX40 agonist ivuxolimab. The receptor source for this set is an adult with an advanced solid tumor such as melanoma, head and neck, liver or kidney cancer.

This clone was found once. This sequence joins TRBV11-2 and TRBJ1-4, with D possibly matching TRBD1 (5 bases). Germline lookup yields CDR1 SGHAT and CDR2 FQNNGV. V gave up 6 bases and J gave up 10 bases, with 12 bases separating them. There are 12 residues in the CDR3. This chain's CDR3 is CASSPNGGKLFF. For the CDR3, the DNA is TGTGCCAGCAGTCCAAATGGGGGAAAACTGTTTTTT. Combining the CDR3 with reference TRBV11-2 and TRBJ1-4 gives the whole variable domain EAGVAQSPRYKIIEKRQSVAFWCNPISGHATLYWYQQILGQGPKLLIQFQNNGVVDDSQLPKDRFSAERLKGVDSTLKIQPAKLEDSAVYLCASSPNGGKLFFGSGTQLSVL.

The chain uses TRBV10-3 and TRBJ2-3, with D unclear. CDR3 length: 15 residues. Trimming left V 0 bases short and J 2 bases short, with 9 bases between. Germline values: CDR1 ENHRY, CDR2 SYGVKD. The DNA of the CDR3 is TGTGCCATCAGTGAGTCGAACACCGACACAGATACGCAGTATTTT. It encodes CAISESNTDTDTQYF.

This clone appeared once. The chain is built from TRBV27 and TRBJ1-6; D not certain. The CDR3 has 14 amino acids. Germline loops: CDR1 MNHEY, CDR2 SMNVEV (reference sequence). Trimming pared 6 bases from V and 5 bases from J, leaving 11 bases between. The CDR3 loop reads CASRRAADNSPLHF. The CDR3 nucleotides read TGTGCCAGCAGACGTGCGGCGGATAATTCACCCCTCCACTTT.

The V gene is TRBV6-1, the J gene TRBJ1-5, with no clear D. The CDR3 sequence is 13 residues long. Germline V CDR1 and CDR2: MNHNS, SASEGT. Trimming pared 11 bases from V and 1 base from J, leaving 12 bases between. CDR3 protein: CAGKGDSNQPQHF. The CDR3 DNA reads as TGTGCCGGAAAGGGAGACAGCAATCAGCCCCAGCATTTT.

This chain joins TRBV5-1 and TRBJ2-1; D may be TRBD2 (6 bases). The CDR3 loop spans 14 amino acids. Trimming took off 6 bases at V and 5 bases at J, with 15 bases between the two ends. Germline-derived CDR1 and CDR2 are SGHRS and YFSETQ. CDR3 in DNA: TGCGCCAGCAAGCTTGATCGGAGGGACAATGAGCAGTTCTTC. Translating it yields CASKLDRRDNEQFF.

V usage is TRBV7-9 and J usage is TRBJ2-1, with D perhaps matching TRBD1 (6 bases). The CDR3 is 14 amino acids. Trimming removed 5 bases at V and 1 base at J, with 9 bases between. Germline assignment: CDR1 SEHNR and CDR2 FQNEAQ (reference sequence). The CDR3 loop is CASSLDRSYNEQFF. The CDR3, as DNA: TGTGCCAGCAGCCTCGACAGGTCCTACAATGAGCAGTTCTTC.

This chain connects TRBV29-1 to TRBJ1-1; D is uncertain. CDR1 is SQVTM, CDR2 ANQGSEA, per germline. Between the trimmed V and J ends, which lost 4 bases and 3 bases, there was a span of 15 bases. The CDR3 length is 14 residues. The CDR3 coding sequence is TGCAGCGTTGGCTTTCAATGGAGGGACACTGAAGCTTTCTTT. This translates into CSVGFQWRDTEAFF.

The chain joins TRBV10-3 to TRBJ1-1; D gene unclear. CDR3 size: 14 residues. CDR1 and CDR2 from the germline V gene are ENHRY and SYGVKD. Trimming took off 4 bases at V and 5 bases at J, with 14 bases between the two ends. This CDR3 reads CAISGMREATEAFF. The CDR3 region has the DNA TGTGCCATCAGTGGGATGCGCGAGGCAACTGAAGCTTTCTTT.

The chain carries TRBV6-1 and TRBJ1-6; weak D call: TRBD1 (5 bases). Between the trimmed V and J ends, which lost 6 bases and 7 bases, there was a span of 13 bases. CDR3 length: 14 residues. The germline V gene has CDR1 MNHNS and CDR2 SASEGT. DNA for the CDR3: TGTGCCAGCAGCACGCAGGGAACCAATTCACCCCTCCACTTT. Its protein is CASSTQGTNSPLHF.

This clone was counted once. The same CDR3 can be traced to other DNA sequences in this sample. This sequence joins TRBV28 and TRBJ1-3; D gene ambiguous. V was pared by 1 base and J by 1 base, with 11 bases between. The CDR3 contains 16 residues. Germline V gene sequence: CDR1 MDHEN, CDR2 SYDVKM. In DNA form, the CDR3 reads TGTGCCAGCAGTTTATTGCCCCCGGGGTCTGGAAACACCATATATTTT. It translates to CASSLLPPGSGNTIYF. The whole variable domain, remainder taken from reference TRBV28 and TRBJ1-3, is DVKVTQSSRYLVKRTGEKVFLECVQDMDHENMFWYRQDPGLGLRLIYFSYDVKMKEKGDIPEGYSVSREKKERFSLILESASTNQTSMYLCASSLLPPGSGNTIYFGEGSWLTVV.

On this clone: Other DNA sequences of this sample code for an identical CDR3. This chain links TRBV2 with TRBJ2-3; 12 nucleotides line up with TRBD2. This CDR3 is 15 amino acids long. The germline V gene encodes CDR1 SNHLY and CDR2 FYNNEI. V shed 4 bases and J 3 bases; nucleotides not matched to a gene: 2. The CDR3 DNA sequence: TGTGCCAGCAGTGTAACTAGCGGGGGGACAGATACGCAGTATTTT. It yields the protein CASSVTSGGTDTQYF.

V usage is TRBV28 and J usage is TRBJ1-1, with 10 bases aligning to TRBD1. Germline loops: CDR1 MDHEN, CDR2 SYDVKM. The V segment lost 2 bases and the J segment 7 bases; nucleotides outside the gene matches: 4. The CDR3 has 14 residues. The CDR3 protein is CASSLGDRGHEAFF. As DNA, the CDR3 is TGTGCCAGCAGTTTAGGGGACAGGGGACATGAAGCTTTCTTT.

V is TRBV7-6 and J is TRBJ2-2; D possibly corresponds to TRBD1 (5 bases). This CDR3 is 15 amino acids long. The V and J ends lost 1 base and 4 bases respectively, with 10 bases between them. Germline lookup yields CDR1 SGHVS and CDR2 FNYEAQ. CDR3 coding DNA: TGTGCCAGCAGCTTAGGCAGGGTTGGCACCGGGGAGCTGTTTTTT. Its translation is CASSLGRVGTGELFF.

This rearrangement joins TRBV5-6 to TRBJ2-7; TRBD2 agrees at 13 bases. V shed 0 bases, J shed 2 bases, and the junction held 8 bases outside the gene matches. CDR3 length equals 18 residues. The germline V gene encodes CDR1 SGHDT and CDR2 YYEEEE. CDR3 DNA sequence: TGTGCCAGCAGCTTGGGGACTAGCGGGGGCCACTCAGCCTACGAGCAGTACTTC. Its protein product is CASSLGTSGGHSAYEQYF.

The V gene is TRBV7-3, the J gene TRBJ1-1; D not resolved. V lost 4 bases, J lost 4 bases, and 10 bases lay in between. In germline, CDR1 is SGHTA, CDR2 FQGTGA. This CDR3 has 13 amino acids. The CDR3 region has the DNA TGTGCCAGCAGCTCATACATGGGCACTGAAGCTTTCTTT. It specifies CASSSYMGTEAFF.

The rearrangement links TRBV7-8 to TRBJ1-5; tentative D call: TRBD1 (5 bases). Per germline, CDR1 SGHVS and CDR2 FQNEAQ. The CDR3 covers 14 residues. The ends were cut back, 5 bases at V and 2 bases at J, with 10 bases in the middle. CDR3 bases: TGTGCCAGCAGCCTCAGAGGGGGCAATCAGCCCCAGCATTTT. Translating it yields CASSLRGGNQPQHF. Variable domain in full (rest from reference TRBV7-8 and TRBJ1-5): GAGVSQSPRYKVAKRGQDVALRCDPISGHVSLFWYQQALGQGPEFLTYFQNEAQLDKSGLPSDRFFAERPEGSVSTLKIQRTQQEDSAVYLCASSLRGGNQPQHFGDGTRLSIL.

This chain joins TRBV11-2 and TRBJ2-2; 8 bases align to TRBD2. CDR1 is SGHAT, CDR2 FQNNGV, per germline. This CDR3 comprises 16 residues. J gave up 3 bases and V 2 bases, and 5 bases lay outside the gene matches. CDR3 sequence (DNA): TGTGCCAGCAGCTTATCTTCGGGGGGGTACACCGGGGAGCTGTTTTTT. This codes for CASSLSSGGYTGELFF.

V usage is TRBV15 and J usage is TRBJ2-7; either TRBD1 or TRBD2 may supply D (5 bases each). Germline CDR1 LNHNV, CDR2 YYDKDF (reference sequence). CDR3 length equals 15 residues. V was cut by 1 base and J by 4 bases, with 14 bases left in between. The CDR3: CATSRAGTELYEQYF. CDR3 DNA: TGTGCCACCAGCAGAGCGGGGACCGAATTGTACGAGCAGTACTTC.

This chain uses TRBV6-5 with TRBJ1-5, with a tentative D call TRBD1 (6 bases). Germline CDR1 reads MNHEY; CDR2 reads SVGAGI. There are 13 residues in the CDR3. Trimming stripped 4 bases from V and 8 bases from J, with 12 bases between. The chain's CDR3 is CASSWGRGEPQHF. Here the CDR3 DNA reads TGTGCCAGCAGTTGGGGGAGGGGGGAGCCCCAGCATTTT.

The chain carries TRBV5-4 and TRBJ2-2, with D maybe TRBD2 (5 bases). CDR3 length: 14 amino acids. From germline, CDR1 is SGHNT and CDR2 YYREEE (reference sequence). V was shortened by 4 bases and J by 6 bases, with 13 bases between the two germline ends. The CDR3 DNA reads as TGTGCCAGCAGCGTTGGACTCAGTCCCGGGGAGCTGTTTTTT. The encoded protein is CASSVGLSPGELFF.

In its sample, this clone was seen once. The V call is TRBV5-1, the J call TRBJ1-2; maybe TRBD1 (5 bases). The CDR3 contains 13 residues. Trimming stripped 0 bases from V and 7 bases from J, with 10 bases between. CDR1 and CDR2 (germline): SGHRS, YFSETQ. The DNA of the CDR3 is TGCGCCAGCAGCTTGGAAGGGGAGCGTGGCTACACCTTC. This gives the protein CASSLEGERGYTF.

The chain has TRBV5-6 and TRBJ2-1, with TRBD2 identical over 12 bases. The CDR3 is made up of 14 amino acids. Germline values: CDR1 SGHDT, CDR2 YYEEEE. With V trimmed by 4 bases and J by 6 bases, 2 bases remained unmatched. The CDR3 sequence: CASSRLAGANEQFF. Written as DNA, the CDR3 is TGTGCCAGCAGCCGACTAGCGGGGGCCAATGAGCAGTTCTTC.

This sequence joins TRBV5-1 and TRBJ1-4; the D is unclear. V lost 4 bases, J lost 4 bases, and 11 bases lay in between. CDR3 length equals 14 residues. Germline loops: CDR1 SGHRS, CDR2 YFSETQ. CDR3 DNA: TGCGCCAGCAGCCCGACGGCAAATAATGAAAAACTGTTTTTT. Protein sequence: CASSPTANNEKLFF.

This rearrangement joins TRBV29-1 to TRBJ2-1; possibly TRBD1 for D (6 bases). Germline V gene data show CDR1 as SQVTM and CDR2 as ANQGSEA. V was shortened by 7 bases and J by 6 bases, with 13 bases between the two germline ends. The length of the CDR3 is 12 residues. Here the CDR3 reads CSGTRGANEQFF. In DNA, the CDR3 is TGCAGCGGCACCAGGGGCGCCAATGAGCAGTTCTTC.

The CDR3 coding sequence is TGTGCCAGTAGTATTGTCTCGGCGGGGGGGGAGACCCAGTACTTC. It encodes CASSIVSAGGETQYF. This chain links TRBV19 with TRBJ2-5; 9 bases map to TRBD2. The junction had 7 bases not matched to a gene; V was cut back by 3 bases and J by 5 bases. CDR3 length: 15 amino acids. Germline V lookup: CDR1 LNHDA, CDR2 SQIVND (reference sequence).

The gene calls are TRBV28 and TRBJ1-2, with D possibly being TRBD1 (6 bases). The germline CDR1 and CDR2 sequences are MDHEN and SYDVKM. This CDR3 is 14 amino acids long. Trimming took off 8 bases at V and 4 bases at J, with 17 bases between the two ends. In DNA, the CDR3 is TGTGCCAGCGATGAACAGGGATCGGGCTATGGCTACACCTTC. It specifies CASDEQGSGYGYTF.

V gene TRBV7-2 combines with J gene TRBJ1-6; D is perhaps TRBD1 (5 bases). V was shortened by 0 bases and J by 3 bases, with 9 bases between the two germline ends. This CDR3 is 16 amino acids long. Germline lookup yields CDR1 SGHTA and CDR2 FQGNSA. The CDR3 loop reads CASSLAQGSYNSPLHF. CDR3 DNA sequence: TGTGCCAGCAGCTTAGCGCAGGGAAGCTATAATTCACCCCTCCACTTT.

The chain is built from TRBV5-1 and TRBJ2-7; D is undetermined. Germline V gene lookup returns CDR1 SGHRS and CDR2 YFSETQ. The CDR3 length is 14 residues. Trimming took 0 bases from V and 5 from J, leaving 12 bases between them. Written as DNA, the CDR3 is TGCGCCAGCAGCTTGGGGTCAATTTCCAACGAGCAGTACTTC. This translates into CASSLGSISNEQYF.

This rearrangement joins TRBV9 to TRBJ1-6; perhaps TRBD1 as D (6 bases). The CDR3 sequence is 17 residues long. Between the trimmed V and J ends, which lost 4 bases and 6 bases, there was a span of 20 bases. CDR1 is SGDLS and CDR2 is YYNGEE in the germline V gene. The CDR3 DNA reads TGTGCCAGCAGCCGCAGGGGTGAAAGTCTGGGTAATTCACCCCTCCACTTT. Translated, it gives CASSRRGESLGNSPLHF.

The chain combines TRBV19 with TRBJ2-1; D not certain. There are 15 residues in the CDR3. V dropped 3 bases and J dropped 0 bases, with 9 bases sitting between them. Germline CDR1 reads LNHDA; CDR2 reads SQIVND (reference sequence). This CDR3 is CASSIQRSSYNEQFF. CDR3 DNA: TGTGCCAGTAGTATTCAAAGGAGCTCCTACAATGAGCAGTTCTTC.